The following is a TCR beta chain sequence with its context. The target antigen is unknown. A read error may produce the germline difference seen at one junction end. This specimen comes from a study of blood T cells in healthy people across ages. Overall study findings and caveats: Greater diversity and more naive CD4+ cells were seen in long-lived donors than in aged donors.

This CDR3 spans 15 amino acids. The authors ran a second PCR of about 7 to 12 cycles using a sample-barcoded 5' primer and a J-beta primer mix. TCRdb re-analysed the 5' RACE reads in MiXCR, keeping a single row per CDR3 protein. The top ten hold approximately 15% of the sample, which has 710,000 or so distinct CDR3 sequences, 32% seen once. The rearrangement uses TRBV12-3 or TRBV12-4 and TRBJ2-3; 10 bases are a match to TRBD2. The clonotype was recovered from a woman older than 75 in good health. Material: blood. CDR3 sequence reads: CASSLAGGHTDAQYF. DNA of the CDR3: TGTGCCAGCAGCTTAGCGGGGGGTCACACAGATGCGCAGTATTTC.